The rows below give T cell receptor beta chains drawn from one sample of a study of blood T cell repertoires in COVID-19. Produced via immunoSEQ multiplex PCR; TCRdb's table is partial and in-frame only. The repertoire includes approximately 150,000 clones, about nine tenths of them detected once, and 11% sits in the top ten. The sample consisted of PBMCs or T cells enriched from blood (not recorded which). Receptor source: a man in his sixties who had recovered from COVID-19. Each CDR3 is given with its conserved first and last residue. The order of the fields is J gene, CDR3 length, V gene, CDR3 protein.

TRBJ2-5 15 TRBV5-6 CASSYQDRVMETQYF
TRBJ1-2 11 TRBV28 CASNSYYGYTF
TRBJ2-1 18 TRBV9 CASSAPVTHRDPYNEQFF
TRBJ2-5 15 TRBV10-3 CAISELWEGRETQYF
TRBJ2-2 16 TRBV19 CASSGGLAGDSGELFF
TRBJ1-2 14 TRBV28 CASTIGQSNYGYTF
TRBJ2-7 14 TRBV3-1/TRBV3-2 CASSQRGISHEQYF
TRBJ2-7 18 TRBV5-6 CASSAWTSGIVLDYEQYF
TRBJ2-7 15 TRBV7-8 CASSFGQGDRYEQYF
TRBJ2-1 16 TRBV9 CASSVTSGRPPGEQFF
TRBJ2-1 14 TRBV6-1 CASSERGPYNEQFF
TRBJ2-7 15 TRBV19 CASSRGDRAIYEQYF
TRBJ1-1 15 TRBV28 CASNLWGGGNTEAFF
TRBJ1-3 13 TRBV29-1 CSVDGGGGNTIYF
TRBJ2-7 16 TRBV7-8 CASSPGSAGNPYEQYF
TRBJ1-1 13 TRBV29-1 CSVRTGGHTEAFF
TRBJ2-7 15 TRBV6-5 CASSLEGGGTYEQYF
TRBJ1-6 14 TRBV30 CAWSQGQKNSPLHF
TRBJ2-2 11 TRBV5-1 CASRRSGELFF
TRBJ1-4 13 TRBV29-1 CSVDGRGSEKLFF